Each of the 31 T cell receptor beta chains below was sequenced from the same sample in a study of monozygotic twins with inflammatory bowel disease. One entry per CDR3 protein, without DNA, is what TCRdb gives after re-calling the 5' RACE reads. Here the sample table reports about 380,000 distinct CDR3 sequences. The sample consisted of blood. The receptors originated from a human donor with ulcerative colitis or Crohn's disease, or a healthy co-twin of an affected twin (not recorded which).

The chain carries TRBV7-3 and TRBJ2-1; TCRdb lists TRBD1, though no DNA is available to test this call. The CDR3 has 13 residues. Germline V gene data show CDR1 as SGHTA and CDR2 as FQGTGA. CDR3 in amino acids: CASSYQGAGEQFF.

The CDR3 is CASSQVVTGPYEQYF. The chain carries TRBV4-3 and TRBJ2-7. Germline-derived CDR1 and CDR2 are LGHNA and YSLEER. The CDR3 has 15 residues.

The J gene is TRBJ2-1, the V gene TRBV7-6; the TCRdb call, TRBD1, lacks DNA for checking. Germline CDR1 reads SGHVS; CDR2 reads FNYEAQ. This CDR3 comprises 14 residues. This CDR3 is CASSPRGSVNEQFF.

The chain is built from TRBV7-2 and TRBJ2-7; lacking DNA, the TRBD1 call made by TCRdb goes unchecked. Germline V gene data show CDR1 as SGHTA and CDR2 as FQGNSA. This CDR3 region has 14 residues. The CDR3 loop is CASSRRTESYEQYF.

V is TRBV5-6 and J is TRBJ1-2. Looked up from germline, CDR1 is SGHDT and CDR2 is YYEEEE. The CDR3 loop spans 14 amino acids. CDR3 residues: CASSLLQANYGYTF.

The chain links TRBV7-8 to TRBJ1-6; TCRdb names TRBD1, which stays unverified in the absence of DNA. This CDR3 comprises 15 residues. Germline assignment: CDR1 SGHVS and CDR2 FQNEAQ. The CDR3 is CASSLGSGIGSPLHF.

CDR3 sequence reads: CASSAELQPVYEQYF. V usage is TRBV9 and J usage is TRBJ2-7. CDR3 length: 15 amino acids. CDR1 and CDR2 (germline): SGDLS, YYNGEE.

The CDR3 here is CASSSRGRDTEAFF. J is TRBJ1-1 and V is TRBV7-3; the D call of TRBD1 rests on TCRdb alone, since no DNA is present to check it. This CDR3 region has 14 residues. The germline V gene encodes CDR1 SGHTA and CDR2 FQGTGA.

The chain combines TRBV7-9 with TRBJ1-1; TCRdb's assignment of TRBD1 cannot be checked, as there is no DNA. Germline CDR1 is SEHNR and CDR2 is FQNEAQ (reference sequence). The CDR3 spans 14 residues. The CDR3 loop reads CASSSDRRNTEAFF.

The CDR3 loop reads CASSPPPGTDTQYF. The V and J genes are TRBV18 and TRBJ2-3; the D gene TCRdb calls, TRBD1, cannot be checked with no DNA. The germline CDR1 and CDR2 sequences are KGHSH and LQKENI. CDR3 length: 14 amino acids.

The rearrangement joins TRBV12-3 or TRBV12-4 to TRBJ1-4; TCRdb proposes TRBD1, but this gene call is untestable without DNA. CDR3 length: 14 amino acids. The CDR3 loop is CASSRDRDNEKLFF.

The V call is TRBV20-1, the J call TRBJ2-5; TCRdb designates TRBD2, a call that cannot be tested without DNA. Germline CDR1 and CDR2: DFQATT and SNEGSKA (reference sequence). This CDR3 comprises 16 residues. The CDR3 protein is CSARDQIAGRRETQYF.

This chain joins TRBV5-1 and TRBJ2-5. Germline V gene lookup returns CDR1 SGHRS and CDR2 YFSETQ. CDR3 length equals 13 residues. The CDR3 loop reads CASSLYEVETQYF.

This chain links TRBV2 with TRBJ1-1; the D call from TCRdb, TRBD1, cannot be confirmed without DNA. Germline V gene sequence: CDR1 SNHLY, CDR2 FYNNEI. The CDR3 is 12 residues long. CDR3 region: CASSARTGEAFF.

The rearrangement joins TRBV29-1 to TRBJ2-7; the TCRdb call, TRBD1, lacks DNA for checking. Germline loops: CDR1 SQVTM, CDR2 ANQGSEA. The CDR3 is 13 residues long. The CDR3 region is CSVPGTGSYEQYF.

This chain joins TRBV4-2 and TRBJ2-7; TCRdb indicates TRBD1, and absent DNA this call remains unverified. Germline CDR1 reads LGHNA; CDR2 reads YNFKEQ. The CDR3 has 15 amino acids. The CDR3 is CASSQDFNRGYEQYF.

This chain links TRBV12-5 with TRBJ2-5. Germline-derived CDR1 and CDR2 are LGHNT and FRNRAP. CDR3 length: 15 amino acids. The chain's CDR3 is CASGLGQSNGETQYF. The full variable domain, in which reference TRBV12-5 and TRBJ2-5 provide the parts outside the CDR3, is DARVTQTPRHKVTEMGQEVTMRCQPILGHNTVFWYRQTMMQGLELLAYFRNRAPLDDSGMPKDRFSAEMPDATLATLKIQPSEPRDSAVYFCASGLGQSNGETQYFGPGTRLLVL.

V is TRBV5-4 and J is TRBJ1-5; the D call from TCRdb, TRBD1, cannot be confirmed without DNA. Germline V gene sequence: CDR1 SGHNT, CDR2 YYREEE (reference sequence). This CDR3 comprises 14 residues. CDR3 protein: CASSLAGRDQPQHF.

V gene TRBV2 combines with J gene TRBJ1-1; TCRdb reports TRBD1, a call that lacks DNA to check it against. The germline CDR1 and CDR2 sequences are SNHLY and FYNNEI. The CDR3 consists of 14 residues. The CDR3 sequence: CASRGRTGGTEAFF.

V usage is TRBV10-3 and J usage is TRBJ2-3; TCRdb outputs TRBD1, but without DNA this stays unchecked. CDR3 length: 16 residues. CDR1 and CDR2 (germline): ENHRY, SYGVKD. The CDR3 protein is CAISPTGATRTDTQYF.

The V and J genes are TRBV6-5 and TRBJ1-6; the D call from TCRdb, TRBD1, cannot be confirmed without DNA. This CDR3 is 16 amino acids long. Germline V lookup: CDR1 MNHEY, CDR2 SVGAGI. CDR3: CASSSTGGLPGPPLHF.

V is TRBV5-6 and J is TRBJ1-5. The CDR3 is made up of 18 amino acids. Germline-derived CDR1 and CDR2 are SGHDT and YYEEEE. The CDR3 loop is CASSLASGGPGGNQPQHF.

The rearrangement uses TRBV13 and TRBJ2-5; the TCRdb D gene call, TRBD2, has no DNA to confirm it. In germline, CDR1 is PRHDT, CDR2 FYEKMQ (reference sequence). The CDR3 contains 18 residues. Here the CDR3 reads CASSLPGRSGGPQETQYF.

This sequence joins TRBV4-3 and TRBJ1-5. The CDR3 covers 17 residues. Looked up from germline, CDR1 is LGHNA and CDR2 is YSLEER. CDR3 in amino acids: CASSQEVLRGRNQPQHF.

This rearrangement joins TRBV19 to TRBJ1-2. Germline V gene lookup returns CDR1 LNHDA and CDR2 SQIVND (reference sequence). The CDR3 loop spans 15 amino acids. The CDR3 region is CASRRPGKLDYGYTF.

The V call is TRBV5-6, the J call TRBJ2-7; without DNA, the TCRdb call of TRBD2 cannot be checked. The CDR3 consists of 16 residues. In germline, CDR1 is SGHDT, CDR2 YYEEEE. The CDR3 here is CASSRMSGGFAGEQYF.

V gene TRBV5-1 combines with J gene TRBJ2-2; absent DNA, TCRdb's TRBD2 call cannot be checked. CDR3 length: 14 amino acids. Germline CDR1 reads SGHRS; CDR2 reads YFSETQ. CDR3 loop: CASSRGALRGELFF.

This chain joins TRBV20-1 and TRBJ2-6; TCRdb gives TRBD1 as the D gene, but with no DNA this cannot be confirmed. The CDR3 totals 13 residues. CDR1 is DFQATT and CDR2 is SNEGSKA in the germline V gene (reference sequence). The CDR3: CSAPGRGANVLTF.

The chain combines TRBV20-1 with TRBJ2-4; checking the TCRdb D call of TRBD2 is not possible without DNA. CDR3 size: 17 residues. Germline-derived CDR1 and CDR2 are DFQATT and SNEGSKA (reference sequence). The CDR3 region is CSASRTSGGAGKNIQYF.

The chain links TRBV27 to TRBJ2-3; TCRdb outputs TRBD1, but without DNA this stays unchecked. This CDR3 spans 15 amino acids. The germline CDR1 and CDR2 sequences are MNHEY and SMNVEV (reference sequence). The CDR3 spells CASGLFRADRGGQYF.

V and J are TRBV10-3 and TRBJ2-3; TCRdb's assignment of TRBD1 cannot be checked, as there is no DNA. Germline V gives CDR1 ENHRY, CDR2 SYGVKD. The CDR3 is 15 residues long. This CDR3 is CAISDRDLGTDTQYF.